This TCR beta chain emerged from a study of T cells after yellow fever vaccination. Whole-study context: In the case of low-cell-number fractions, SMART-Seq v4 Ultra Low Input was used for preparation.

TCRdb reprocessed the 5' RACE reads via MiXCR and lists one record per CDR3 protein. This table has 200,000 to 300,000 distinct CDR3 sequences, 3.6% appearing once. Study outcomes and limitations: FACS-sorted repertoires could contain abundant clonotypes contaminating from the bulk population.

Ten or more counts support this clonotype. Its specificity is unknown. The TCR was taken from a young man who received the YFV17D yellow fever vaccine. The sample consisted of PBMCs, taken 15 days after the yellow fever booster vaccination.

CDR3 in amino acids: CAWSVLKVAYEQYF. CDR3 nucleotides: TGTGCCTGGAGTGTACTGAAGGTAGCCTACGAGCAGTACTTC. The chain is built from TRBV30 and TRBJ2-7, with D uncertain. This CDR3 has 14 residues. V lost 0 bases and J 2 bases, leaving 11 bases between the germline ends. CDR1 GTSNPN and CDR2 SVGIG come from the germline V gene (reference sequence).